The entry below describes one T cell receptor (beta chain). Treatment indicated: oral pan-JAK inhibitor, 5-10 mg twice daily. This specimen belongs to a study of CD8+ T cells in alopecia areata. Once RNA had been extracted, it was reverse transcribed into cDNA to act as the sequencing template. This table comes from immunoSEQ multiplex PCR, and its TCRdb copy is limited to in-frame clones, with some not included. The table includes approximately 200,000 clones, approximately 60% detected once. V lost 0 bases, J lost 1 base, and 10 bases lay in between. This CDR3 is 15 amino acids long. Germline CDR1 reads SGDLS; CDR2 reads YYNGEE.

The TCR sequence derives from a human donor with alopecia areata. The genes are TRBV9 and TRBJ1-1; D uncertain. The sample here was CD4+ T cells sorted from blood, taken at week 4, from a patient treated with tofacitinib. DNA for the CDR3: TGTGCCAGCAGCGTAGGGTTGAGTGAGAACACTGAAGCTTTCTTT. This sequence encodes CASSVGLSENTEAFF.